Reported below is one T cell receptor (beta chain). Only in-frame clones appear in the TCRdb table, and some are missing; sequencing was by immunoSEQ multiplex PCR. The sample records about 81,000 clones, just over 85% being singletons. This entry comes from a study of T cell responses to AZD1222 COVID-19 vaccine. In germline, CDR1 is LGHDT, CDR2 YNNKEL (reference sequence). The CDR3 consists of 18 residues. With V trimmed by 3 bases and J by 3 bases, 13 bases remained unmatched. The J gene is TRBJ2-3, the V gene TRBV3-1 (or the pseudogene TRBV3-2), with TRBD2 matching 9 bases. This TCR was sampled from an adult who received the AZD1222 COVID-19 vaccine. The source material was peripheral blood, sampled 28 days after the second AZD1222 dose. The CDR3 is CASSQPPGSGGGTDTQYF. CDR3 DNA: TGTGCCAGCAGCCAGCCTCCCGGTAGCGGGGGTGGGACAGATACGCAGTATTTT.